This TCR beta chain derives from a study of long-term antiretroviral therapy in people with HIV. V lost 5 bases and J lost 5; bases outside the gene matches: 8. The CDR3 covers 14 residues. Germline CDR1 and CDR2: SNHLY and FYNNEI. This was the immunoSEQ v3.0 assay at survey level. Clones were read by immunoSEQ multiplex PCR, and TCRdb kept only the in-frame ones, dropping some. This sample carries tens of thousands of clones, 65% to 85% of them seen once, and the ten largest clones take around 9%. The specimen comprised unsorted PBMCs, sampled 1.2 years after starting antiretroviral therapy. The chain recombines TRBV2 with TRBJ2-5, with 7 nucleotides matching TRBD1. The clonotype was recovered from a woman between 40 and 50 years old with HIV. Written as DNA, the CDR3 is TGTGCCAGCAGTAATAGACAGGGTGGTGAGACCCAGTACTTC. Protein product: CASSNRQGGETQYF.